This T cell receptor beta chain emerged from a study of OX40 agonist ivuxolimab in advanced cancers. Data came from immunoSEQ multiplex PCR; TCRdb stores just in-frame clones and leaves some out. The sample comprises over 80,000 clones, 86% of which are singletons, and around 5.5% rests with the top ten. V lost 6 bases, J lost 6 bases, and 20 bases lay in between. Germline values: CDR1 PRHDT, CDR2 FYEKMQ (reference sequence). The CDR3 runs to 15 residues. The V gene is TRBV13, the J gene TRBJ1-1, with a possible D match to TRBD1 (5 bases). The material sequenced was CD4+ or CD8+ T cells sorted from blood, taken in a trial of the OX40 agonist ivuxolimab. This TCR was sampled from an adult with an advanced solid tumor such as melanoma, head and neck, liver or kidney cancer. The CDR3 spells CASRQRGGGKAEAFF. The CDR3 nucleotides read TGTGCCAGCAGGCAAAGGGGAGGAGGGAAGGCTGAAGCTTTCTTT.